The T cell receptor (beta chain) under discussion was sequenced for a study of Tregs in tolerant kidney transplant recipients. Study as a whole: The nonmyeloablative bone marrow transplants came from related graft donors, with transient mixed chimerism.

Findings and caveats of the study: This study did not directly address biological reproducibility. Findings come from small patient numbers and require larger validation. The most relevant donor-specific Treg TCRbeta repertoire apparently came from expansion with activated donor B cells.

Sequenced by immunoSEQ multiplex PCR; TCRdb stores in-frame clones only, minus some. The sample's table shows under 35,000 clones. This clone counts as medium-sized by frequency. Its antigen is not known. The sequencing here drew on CD8+ T cells from blood, taken before the transplant. This clonotype was sampled from a human donor who received a combined kidney and bone marrow transplant.

The CDR3 loop is CASSPLPNYGYTF. The sequenced CDR3 bases are TGTGCCAGCTCACCCCTCCCTAACTATGGC. The rearrangement joins TRBV18 to TRBJ1-2; D ambiguous. The sequence runs out 3 residues before the end of the CDR3; the remainder is reconstructed from the germline J gene. The V end lost 3 bases, the J end lost 0 bases, and 5 bases lay between the germline ends. CDR1 is KGHSH, CDR2 LQKENI, per germline. The CDR3 has 13 amino acids. Using reference TRBV18 and TRBJ1-2 for the parts outside the CDR3, the full variable domain is NAGVMQNPRHLVRRRGQEARLRCSPMKGHSHVYWYRQLPEEGLKFMVYLQKENIIDESGMPKERFSAEFPKEGPSILRIQQVVRGDSAAYFCASSPLPNYGYTFGSGTRLTVV.